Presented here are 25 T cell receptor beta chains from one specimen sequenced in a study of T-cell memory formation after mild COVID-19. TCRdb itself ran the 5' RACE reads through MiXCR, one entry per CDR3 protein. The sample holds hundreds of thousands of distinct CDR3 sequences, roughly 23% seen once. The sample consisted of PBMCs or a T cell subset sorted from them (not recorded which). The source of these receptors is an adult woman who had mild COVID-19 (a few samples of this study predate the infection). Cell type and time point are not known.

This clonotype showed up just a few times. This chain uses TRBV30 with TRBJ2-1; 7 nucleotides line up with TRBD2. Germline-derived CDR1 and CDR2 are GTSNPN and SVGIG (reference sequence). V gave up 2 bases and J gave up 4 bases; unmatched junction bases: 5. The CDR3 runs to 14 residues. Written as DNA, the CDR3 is TGTGCCTGGAGTAGGGCTAGCGGTTACAATGAGCAGTTCTTC. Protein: CAWSRASGYNEQFF.

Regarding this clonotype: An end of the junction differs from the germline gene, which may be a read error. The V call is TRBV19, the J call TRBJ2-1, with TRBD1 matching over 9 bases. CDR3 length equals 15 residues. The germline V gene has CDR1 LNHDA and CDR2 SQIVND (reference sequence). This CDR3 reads CASRAGTGSFNEQFF. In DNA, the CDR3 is TGTGCCAGTAGGGCCGGGACAGGGTCCTTCAATGAGCAGTTCTTC.

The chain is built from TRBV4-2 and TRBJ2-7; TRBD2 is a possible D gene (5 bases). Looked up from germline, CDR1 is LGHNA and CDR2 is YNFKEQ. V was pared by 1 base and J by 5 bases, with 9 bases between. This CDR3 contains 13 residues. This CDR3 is CASSQVVLDEQYF. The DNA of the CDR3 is TGTGCCAGCAGCCAAGTCGTACTAGACGAGCAGTACTTC.

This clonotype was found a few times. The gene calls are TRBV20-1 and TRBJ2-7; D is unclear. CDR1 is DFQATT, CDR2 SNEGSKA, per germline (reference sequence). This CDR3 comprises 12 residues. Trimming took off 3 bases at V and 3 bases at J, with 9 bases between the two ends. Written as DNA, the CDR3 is TGCAGTGCTAGGACTCGCAACTACGAGCAGTACTTC. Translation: CSARTRNYEQYF.

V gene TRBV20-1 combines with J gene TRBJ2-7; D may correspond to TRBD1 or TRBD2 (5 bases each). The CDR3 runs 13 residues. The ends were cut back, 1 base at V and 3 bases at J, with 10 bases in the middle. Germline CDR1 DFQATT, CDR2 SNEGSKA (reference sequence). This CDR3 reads CSARAGRSYEQYF. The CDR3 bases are TGCAGTGCTAGAGCAGGGAGAAGCTACGAGCAGTACTTC.

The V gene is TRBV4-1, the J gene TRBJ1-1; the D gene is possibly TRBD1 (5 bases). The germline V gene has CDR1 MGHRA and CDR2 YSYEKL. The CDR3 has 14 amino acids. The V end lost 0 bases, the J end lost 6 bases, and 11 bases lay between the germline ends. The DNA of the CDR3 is TGCGCCAGCAGCCAAGATCGGGGGAAGGCTGAAGCTTTCTTT. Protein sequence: CASSQDRGKAEAFF.

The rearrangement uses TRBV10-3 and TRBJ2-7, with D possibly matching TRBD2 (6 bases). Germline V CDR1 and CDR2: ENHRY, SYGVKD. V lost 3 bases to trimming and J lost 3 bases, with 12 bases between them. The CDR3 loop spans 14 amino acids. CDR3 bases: TGTGCCATCAGTGATCTGGGGGGAAACTACGAGCAGTACTTC. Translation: CAISDLGGNYEQYF.

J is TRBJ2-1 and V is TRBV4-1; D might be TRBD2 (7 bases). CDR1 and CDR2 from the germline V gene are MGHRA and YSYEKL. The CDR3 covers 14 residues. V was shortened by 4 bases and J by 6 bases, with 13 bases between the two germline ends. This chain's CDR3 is CASSLGGPINEQFF. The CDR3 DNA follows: TGCGCCAGCAGCCTCGGGGGGCCGATCAATGAGCAGTTCTTC.

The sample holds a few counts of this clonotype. The CDR3 nucleotides are TGTGCCAGCAAGCAGAGCTCCTACAATGAGCAGTTCTTC. The encoded protein is CASKQSSYNEQFF. The chain links TRBV6-2 or TRBV6-3 to TRBJ2-1; unclear D gene. This CDR3 is built from 13 residues. V was pared by 7 bases and J by 0 bases, with 7 bases between. CDR1 is MNHEY, CDR2 SVGEGT, per germline.

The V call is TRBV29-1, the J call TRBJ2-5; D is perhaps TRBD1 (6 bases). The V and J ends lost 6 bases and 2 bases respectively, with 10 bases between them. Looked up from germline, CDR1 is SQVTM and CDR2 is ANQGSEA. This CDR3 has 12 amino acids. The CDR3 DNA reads TGCAGCGTCACAGGGTGGCAAGAGACCCAGTACTTC. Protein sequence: CSVTGWQETQYF. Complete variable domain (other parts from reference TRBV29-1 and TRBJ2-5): SAVISQKPSRDICQRGTSLTIQCQVDSQVTMMFWYRQQPGQSLTLIATANQGSEATYESGFVIDKFPISRPNLTFSTLTVSNMSPEDSSIYLCSVTGWQETQYFGPGTRLLVL.

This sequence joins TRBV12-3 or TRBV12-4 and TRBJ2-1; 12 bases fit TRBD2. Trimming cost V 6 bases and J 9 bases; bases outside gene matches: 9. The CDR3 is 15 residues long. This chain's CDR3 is CASSPLAGGNGEQFF. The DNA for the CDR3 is TGTGCCAGCAGCCCACTAGCGGGGGGTAACGGTGAGCAGTTCTTC.

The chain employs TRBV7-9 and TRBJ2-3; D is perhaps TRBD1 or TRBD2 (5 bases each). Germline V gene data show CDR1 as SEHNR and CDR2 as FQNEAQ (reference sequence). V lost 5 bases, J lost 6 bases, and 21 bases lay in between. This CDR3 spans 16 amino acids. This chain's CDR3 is CASSPLSLAGTDTQYF. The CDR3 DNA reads TGTGCCAGCAGCCCTCTCAGTTTAGCAGGGACGGATACGCAGTATTTT.

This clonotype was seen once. The CDR3 reads CASSGGTGGGGSNQPQHF. CDR3 in DNA: TGTGCCAGCAGTGGCGGGACAGGGGGCGGAGGAAGCAATCAGCCCCAGCATTTT. The V and J genes are TRBV2 and TRBJ1-5; 12 positions match TRBD1. The V segment lost 4 bases and the J segment 1 base; nucleotides outside the gene matches: 8. Germline CDR1 SNHLY, CDR2 FYNNEI. The CDR3 covers 18 residues.

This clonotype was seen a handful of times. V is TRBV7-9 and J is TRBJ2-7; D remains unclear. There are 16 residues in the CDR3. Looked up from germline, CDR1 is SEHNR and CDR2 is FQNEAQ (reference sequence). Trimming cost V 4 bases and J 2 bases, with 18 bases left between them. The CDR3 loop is CASSSWEEGAPYEQYF. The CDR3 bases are TGTGCCAGCAGCTCCTGGGAAGAAGGCGCTCCCTACGAGCAGTACTTC.

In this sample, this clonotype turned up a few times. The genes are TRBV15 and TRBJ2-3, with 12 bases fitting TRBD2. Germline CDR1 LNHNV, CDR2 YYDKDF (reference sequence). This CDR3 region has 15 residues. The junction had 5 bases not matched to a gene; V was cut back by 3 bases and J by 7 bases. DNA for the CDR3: TGTGCCACCAGCAGTACTAGCGGGGGGCGAAATACGCAGTATTTT. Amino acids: CATSSTSGGRNTQYF.

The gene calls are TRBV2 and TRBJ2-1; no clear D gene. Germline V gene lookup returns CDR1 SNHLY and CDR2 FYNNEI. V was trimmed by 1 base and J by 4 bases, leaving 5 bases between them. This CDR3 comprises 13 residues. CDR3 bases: TGTGCCAGCAGTGAAGACCCTTACAATGAGCAGTTCTTC. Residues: CASSEDPYNEQFF.

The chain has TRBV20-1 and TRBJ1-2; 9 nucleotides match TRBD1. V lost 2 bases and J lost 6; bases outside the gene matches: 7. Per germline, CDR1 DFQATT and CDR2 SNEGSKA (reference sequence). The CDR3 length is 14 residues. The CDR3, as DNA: TGCAGTGCTAGACAAACCGGGACAGGGCATGGCTACACCTTC. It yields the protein CSARQTGTGHGYTF.

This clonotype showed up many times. CDR3 region: CASSQRLADQETQYF. The CDR3 nucleotides are TGCGCCAGCAGCCAGAGACTAGCGGACCAAGAGACCCAGTACTTC. The rearrangement joins TRBV4-3 to TRBJ2-5; 9 nucleotides align to TRBD2. This CDR3 region has 15 residues. The germline CDR1 and CDR2 sequences are LGHNA and YSLEER. Trimming took 3 bases from V and 0 from J; bases not matched to a gene: 2.

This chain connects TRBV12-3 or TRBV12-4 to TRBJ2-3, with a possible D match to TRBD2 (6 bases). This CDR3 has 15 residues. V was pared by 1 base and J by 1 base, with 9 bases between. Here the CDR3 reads CASSLVEGRTDTQYF. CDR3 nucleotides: TGTGCCAGCAGTTTAGTGGAGGGGCGCACAGATACGCAGTATTTT.

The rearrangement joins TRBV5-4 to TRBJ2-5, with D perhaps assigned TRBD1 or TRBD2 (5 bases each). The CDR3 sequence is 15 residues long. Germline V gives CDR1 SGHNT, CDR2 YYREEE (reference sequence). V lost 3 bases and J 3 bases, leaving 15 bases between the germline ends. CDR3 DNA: TGTGCCAGCAGCTACGTCGGGACCGACAAAGAGACCCAGTACTTC. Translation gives CASSYVGTDKETQYF.

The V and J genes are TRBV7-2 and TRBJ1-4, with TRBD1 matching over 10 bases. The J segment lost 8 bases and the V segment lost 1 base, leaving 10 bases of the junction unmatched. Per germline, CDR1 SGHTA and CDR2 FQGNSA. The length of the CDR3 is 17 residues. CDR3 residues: CASSLGLTGGANEKLFF. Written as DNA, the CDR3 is TGTGCCAGCAGCTTAGGACTGACAGGGGGCGCGAACGAAAAACTGTTTTTT.

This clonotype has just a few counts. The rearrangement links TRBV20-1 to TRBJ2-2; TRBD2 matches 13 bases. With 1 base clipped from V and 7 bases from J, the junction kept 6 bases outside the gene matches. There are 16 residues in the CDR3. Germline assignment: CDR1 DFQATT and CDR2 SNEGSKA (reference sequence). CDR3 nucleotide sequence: TGCAGTGCTAGAGGCGGACTAGCGGGAGAAAACGGGGAGCTGTTTTTT. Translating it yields CSARGGLAGENGELFF.

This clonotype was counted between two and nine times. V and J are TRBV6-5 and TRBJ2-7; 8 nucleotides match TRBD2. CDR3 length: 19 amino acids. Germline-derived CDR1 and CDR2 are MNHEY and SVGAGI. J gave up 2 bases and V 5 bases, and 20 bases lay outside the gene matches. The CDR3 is CASSRRQWVEREKPYEQYF. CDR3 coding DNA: TGTGCCAGCAGTCGACGGCAATGGGTGGAGCGGGAGAAACCCTACGAGCAGTACTTC.

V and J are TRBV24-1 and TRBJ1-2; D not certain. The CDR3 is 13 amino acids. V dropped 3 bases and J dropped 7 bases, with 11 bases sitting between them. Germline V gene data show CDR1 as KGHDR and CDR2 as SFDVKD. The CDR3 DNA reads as TGTGCCACCAGTGATCGTCAAGCCGGTGGCTACACCTTC. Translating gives CATSDRQAGGYTF.

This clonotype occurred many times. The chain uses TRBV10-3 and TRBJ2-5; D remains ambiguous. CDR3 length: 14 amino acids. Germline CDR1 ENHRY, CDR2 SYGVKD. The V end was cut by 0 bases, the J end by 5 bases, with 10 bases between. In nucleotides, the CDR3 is TGTGCCATCAGTGAGTCGCAGGCTGGGGAGACCCAGTACTTC. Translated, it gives CAISESQAGETQYF.